Shown below are 29 T cell receptor beta chains from a single sample sequenced in a study of blood T cell repertoires in COVID-19. The data were produced by immunoSEQ multiplex PCR, yet TCRdb's version contains in-frame clones alone and is incomplete. The data hold more than 150,000 clones, with less than 90% observed a single time. Source material: peripheral blood. All receptors derive from a middle-aged woman with acute or convalescent COVID-19.

The rearrangement links TRBV6-5 to TRBJ2-7; 7 bases line up with TRBD1. The CDR3 totals 15 residues. Germline V lookup: CDR1 MNHEY, CDR2 SVGAGI. Germline trimming cut 0 bases from V and 3 bases from J; bases unmatched to any gene: 5. In DNA form, the CDR3 reads TGTGCCAGCAGTTACTCGGGACAGACACTCTACGAGCAGTACTTC. It is translated as CASSYSGQTLYEQYF.

The V and J genes are TRBV9 and TRBJ1-4; 9 bases line up with TRBD1. Per the germline V gene, CDR1 is SGDLS and CDR2 is YYNGEE. Trimming removed 3 bases from V and 6 bases from J; junction bases left unmatched: 9. The CDR3 has 16 amino acids. The CDR3 DNA is TGTGCCAGCAGCGCCGCGACCGGGACAGGGTATGAAAAACTGTTTTTT. It encodes CASSAATGTGYEKLFF. The full variable domain, rest sourced from reference TRBV9 and TRBJ1-4, is DSGVTQTPKHLITATGQRVTLRCSPRSGDLSVYWYQQSLDQGLQFLIQYYNGEERAKGNILERFSAQQFPDLHSELNLSSLELGDSALYFCASSAATGTGYEKLFFGSGTQLSVL.

This clone showed up just once. The chain has TRBV18 and TRBJ1-4; the match to TRBD1 covers 7 bases. V shed 1 base and J 8 bases; nucleotides not matched to a gene: 4. The germline V gene has CDR1 KGHSH and CDR2 LQKENI. The CDR3 has 14 amino acids. The CDR3 coding sequence is TGTGCCAGCTCACCACAGGGGGCGAACGAAAAACTGTTTTTT. Translating it yields CASSPQGANEKLFF.

The genes are TRBV28 and TRBJ2-3; D is possibly TRBD2 (6 bases). The CDR3 spans 14 residues. Trimming took 7 bases from V and 2 from J, leaving 13 bases between them. Germline CDR1 is MDHEN and CDR2 is SYDVKM. CDR3 residues: CASTSGGNTDTQYF. For the CDR3, the DNA is TGTGCCAGCACCTCTGGAGGGAACACAGATACGCAGTATTTT.

The chain carries TRBV10-3 and TRBJ2-1; weak D call: TRBD2 (5 bases). Germline V gene data show CDR1 as ENHRY and CDR2 as SYGVKD. This CDR3 is 12 amino acids long. V gave up 0 bases and J gave up 8 bases, with 5 bases separating them. CDR3 bases: TGTGCCATCAGTGAGTCGCGGGATGAGCAGTTCTTC. It codes for CAISESRDEQFF.

The chain joins TRBV20-1 to TRBJ1-5; D uncertain. The CDR3 spans 14 residues. Trimming left V 3 bases short and J 6 bases short, with 15 bases between. Germline V gives CDR1 DFQATT, CDR2 SNEGSKA (reference sequence). DNA of the CDR3: TGCAGTGCTAGTCTAGTCAATGGAGGTCAGCCCCAGCATTTT. It yields the protein CSASLVNGGQPQHF.

The chain has TRBV21-1 and TRBJ2-5; the D call of TRBD2 is as the table states it, not checked on the DNA. TRBV21-1 constitutes a pseudogene. This CDR3 has 16 amino acids. CDR3 coding DNA: TGTGCCAGCAGCAAATGCTGGCGGGGGGGCCAAGAGACCCAGTACTTC. Its translation is CASSKCWRGGQETQYF.

This chain connects TRBV10-3 to TRBJ2-7, with a tentative D call TRBD1 (5 bases). CDR1 and CDR2 (germline): ENHRY, SYGVKD. The CDR3 has 17 amino acids. Deletions cut 0 bases from V and 1 base from J, with 16 bases between. This CDR3 reads CAISESISHTGSYEQYF. CDR3 in DNA: TGTGCCATCAGTGAGTCGATTTCCCATACAGGTTCCTACGAGCAGTACTTC.

The chain employs TRBV7-2 and TRBJ1-2; 8 bases map to TRBD1. Germline V gives CDR1 SGHTA, CDR2 FQGNSA. The length of the CDR3 is 15 residues. V was clipped by 2 bases and J by 6 bases; unmatched bases: 8. For the CDR3, the DNA is TGTGCCAGCAGCTTATCATGGACAGGGTCGAATGGCTACACCTTC. Amino acids: CASSLSWTGSNGYTF.

The chain combines TRBV3-1 (or the pseudogene TRBV3-2) with TRBJ2-7, with 9 bases that match TRBD1. V lost 1 base and J lost 0; bases outside the gene matches: 1. CDR3 length equals 15 residues. Germline V lookup: CDR1 LGHDT, CDR2 YNNKEL (reference sequence). The CDR3, as DNA: TGTGCCAGCAGCCAAGGGACAGGGGTCTCCTACGAGCAGTACTTC. Amino acid sequence: CASSQGTGVSYEQYF.

This chain uses TRBV4-1 with TRBJ2-7; D is possibly TRBD1 (5 bases). CDR1 MGHRA and CDR2 YSYEKL come from the germline V gene. The CDR3 has 14 residues. Trimming removed 5 bases from V and 0 bases from J, with 11 bases in between. The CDR3 bases are TGCGCCAGCAGCTACGGACAAGGCTCCTACGAGCAGTACTTC. Protein product: CASSYGQGSYEQYF.

The rearrangement uses TRBV18 and TRBJ1-2; D is possibly TRBD1 (6 bases). Per the germline V gene, CDR1 is KGHSH and CDR2 is LQKENI. CDR3 length: 14 residues. Trimming took 1 base from V and 3 from J, leaving 9 bases between them. Here the CDR3 reads CASSPRAGDYGYTF. The DNA of the CDR3 is TGTGCCAGCTCACCACGGGCAGGGGACTATGGCTACACCTTC.

This clone appeared a few times. This sequence joins TRBV9 and TRBJ2-1; maybe TRBD2 (6 bases). Germline V gene lookup returns CDR1 SGDLS and CDR2 YYNGEE. Trimming took off 4 bases at V and 2 bases at J, with 13 bases between the two ends. The length of the CDR3 is 15 residues. The CDR3 sequence is CASSPRLGAYNEQFF. DNA of the CDR3: TGTGCCAGCAGCCCAAGACTAGGGGCCTACAATGAGCAGTTCTTC.

The chain carries TRBV7-2 and TRBJ1-1; TRBD1 might be the D (5 bases). The germline V gene has CDR1 SGHTA and CDR2 FQGNSA. The CDR3 extends over 14 amino acids. V shed 0 bases and J shed 1 base, with 6 bases lying between them. The CDR3 region is CASSLAGGNTEAFF. The CDR3, as DNA: TGTGCCAGCAGCTTAGCGGGGGGGAACACTGAAGCTTTCTTT.

The chain links TRBV2 to TRBJ2-7; 8 nucleotides line up with TRBD2. V was pared by 10 bases and J by 6 bases, with 17 bases of the junction left unmatched. CDR3 length: 15 residues. CDR1 and CDR2 (germline): SNHLY, FYNNEI. The CDR3 sequence: CATSRSGGAPGEQYF. The CDR3 DNA reads as TGTGCCACCTCCCGAAGCGGGGGAGCACCGGGCGAGCAGTACTTC. The entire variable domain, with the rest obtained from reference TRBV2 and TRBJ2-7, is as follows: EPEVTQTPSHQVTQMGQEVILRCVPISNHLYFYWYRQILGQKVEFLVSFYNNEISEKSEIFDDQFSVERPDGSNFTLKIRSTKLEDSAMYFCATSRSGGAPGEQYFGPGTRLTVT.

The CDR3 nucleotides read TGTGCCAGCAGCTTGAATGAGGGTATGAACACTGAAGCTTTCTTT. This codes for CASSLNEGMNTEAFF. The genes are TRBV5-4 and TRBJ1-1; no definite D call. The V gene lost 1 base and the J gene lost 0 bases, with 10 bases spanning the gap. CDR1 is SGHNT and CDR2 is YYREEE in the germline V gene (reference sequence). The CDR3 loop spans 15 amino acids.

The chain recombines TRBV7-2 with TRBJ1-2, with TRBD1 as a possible D gene (6 bases). V lost 5 bases and J 6 bases, leaving 13 bases between the germline ends. Germline V gene data show CDR1 as SGHTA and CDR2 as FQGNSA. The CDR3 is 13 amino acids. The CDR3 sequence is CASSPSGVHGYTF. The CDR3 coding sequence is TGTGCCAGCAGCCCATCAGGGGTCCATGGCTACACCTTC.

Only a few counts were recorded for this clone. V gene TRBV30 combines with J gene TRBJ1-6; D remains ambiguous. The CDR3 totals 16 residues. Germline assignment: CDR1 GTSNPN and CDR2 SVGIG (reference sequence). The ends were cut back, 3 bases at V and 0 bases at J, with 12 bases in the middle. The CDR3 DNA sequence: TGTGCCTGGAGGCTCGGCGGGAGCTCCTATAATTCACCCCTCCACTTT. Protein product: CAWRLGGSSYNSPLHF.

The chain uses TRBV6-5 and TRBJ2-5; D possibly corresponds to TRBD1 (5 bases). V was shortened by 2 bases and J by 5 bases, with 15 bases between the two germline ends. There are 15 residues in the CDR3. The germline gives CDR1 MNHEY, CDR2 SVGAGI. This CDR3 reads CASSYRGLLRETQYF. The CDR3 nucleotides are TGTGCCAGCAGTTACAGGGGCTTGCTAAGGGAGACCCAGTACTTC.

This clone occurred a few times. The gene calls are TRBV13 and TRBJ2-3; D perhaps matches TRBD2 (6 bases). Germline V gives CDR1 PRHDT, CDR2 FYEKMQ (reference sequence). This CDR3 is 18 amino acids long. V was trimmed by 7 bases and J by 6 bases, leaving 29 bases between them. The CDR3 region is CASTPLLGQEGRSDTQYF. CDR3 nucleotide sequence: TGTGCCAGCACCCCTCTGCTGGGTCAGGAGGGTCGGTCGGATACGCAGTATTTT.

This chain connects TRBV5-4 to TRBJ2-7; perhaps TRBD1 as D (6 bases). Germline V gives CDR1 SGHNT, CDR2 YYREEE (reference sequence). This CDR3 comprises 15 residues. V dropped 1 base and J dropped 4 bases, with 15 bases sitting between them. CDR3 in DNA: TGTGCCAGCAGCTTGTCCGGGACATATCTTTACGAGCAGTACTTC. Amino acid sequence: CASSLSGTYLYEQYF. Variable domain in full (rest from reference TRBV5-4 and TRBJ2-7): ETGVTQSPTHLIKTRGQQVTLRCSSQSGHNTVSWYQQALGQGPQFIFQYYREEENGRGNFPPRFSGLQFPNYSSELNVNALELDDSALYLCASSLSGTYLYEQYFGPGTRLTVT.

The V and J genes are TRBV11-2 and TRBJ1-1; D gene uncertain. V lost 0 bases, J lost 6 bases, and 8 bases lay in between. This CDR3 has 13 residues. The germline gives CDR1 SGHAT, CDR2 FQNNGV. CDR3 bases: TGTGCCAGCAGCTTAGAATTCGGAGCTGAAGCTTTCTTT. Protein sequence: CASSLEFGAEAFF.

The chain recombines TRBV11-2 with TRBJ2-2; 7 bases agree with TRBD2. Germline V gene data show CDR1 as SGHAT and CDR2 as FQNNGV. Losses at the gene ends were 5 bases for V and 1 base for J; bases not matched to a gene: 4. The CDR3 runs 15 residues. CDR3 region: CASSLIAGNTGELFF. The CDR3 nucleotides read TGTGCCAGCAGCCTTATAGCGGGGAACACCGGGGAGCTGTTTTTT.

V and J are TRBV3-1 (or the pseudogene TRBV3-2) and TRBJ2-7, with no clear D. V lost 1 base to trimming and J lost 6 bases, with 4 bases between them. In germline, CDR1 is LGHDT, CDR2 YNNKEL (reference sequence). The CDR3 is 11 residues long. The CDR3 loop reads CASSQAREQYF. The DNA for the CDR3 is TGTGCCAGCAGCCAAGCGCGCGAGCAGTACTTC.

This clone came up once. The chain has TRBV28 and TRBJ2-5; D is perhaps TRBD2 (6 bases). The CDR3 has 14 amino acids. Trimming took 2 bases from V and 5 from J, leaving 12 bases between them. Looked up from germline, CDR1 is MDHEN and CDR2 is SYDVKM. The CDR3 bases are TGTGCCAGCAGTTTAACGGGAGCAGGGGAGACCCAGTACTTC. Protein product: CASSLTGAGETQYF.

The V gene is TRBV18, the J gene TRBJ2-7; 16 bases line up with TRBD2. CDR1 and CDR2 from the germline V gene are KGHSH and LQKENI. This CDR3 has 17 amino acids. Trimming took 1 base from V and 2 from J; bases not matched to a gene: 2. CDR3 region: CASSPRGLAGGTYEQYF. Here the CDR3 DNA reads TGTGCCAGCTCACCACGGGGACTAGCGGGGGGGACCTACGAGCAGTACTTC.

The chain links TRBV30 to TRBJ1-2, with 11 bases fitting TRBD1. Germline values: CDR1 GTSNPN, CDR2 SVGIG (reference sequence). Trimming took 3 bases from V and 5 from J; bases not matched to a gene: 8. The CDR3 sequence is 15 residues long. CDR3 residues: CAWRAWTGGWYGYTF. CDR3 DNA: TGTGCCTGGAGGGCCTGGACAGGGGGCTGGTATGGCTACACCTTC.

The gene calls are TRBV28 and TRBJ1-1; D not resolved. Germline CDR1 is MDHEN and CDR2 is SYDVKM. Trimming cost V 7 bases and J 1 base, with 16 bases left between them. The CDR3 runs to 15 residues. In DNA, the CDR3 is TGTGCCAGCACCAATGGAGGGTCGGGGAACACTGAAGCTTTCTTT. Translation: CASTNGGSGNTEAFF.

The gene calls are TRBV4-1 and TRBJ1-1, with no clear D. Deletions cut 2 bases from V and 3 bases from J, with 10 bases between. CDR1 and CDR2 (germline): MGHRA, YSYEKL. The CDR3 extends over 14 amino acids. Here the CDR3 DNA reads TGCGCCAGCAGCCAATTGGAGGGCTACACTGAAGCTTTCTTT. The encoded protein is CASSQLEGYTEAFF.